This TCR beta chain was identified during a study of blood T cell repertoires in COVID-19. The wider study: The United States, Italy and Spain were the sources of the acute and convalescent COVID-19 samples.

Participant ages covered about 18 to 89 years across 24 US areas. Participants' reported clinical history set cohort assignment. For recovered donors of Cohort 3, there were two negative PCRs, clearance, or symptom resolution. The table lists this clone with a count of one. Profiling relied on immunoSEQ multiplex PCR, and the TCRdb table lists in-frame clones only, not all of them. The sample lists almost 200,000 clones; around 89% were seen once. Per germline, CDR1 SGHTS and CDR2 YDEGEE. The CDR3 consists of 16 residues. J was trimmed by 8 bases and V by 4 bases; bases with no gene match: 12. Source material: PBMCs or T cells enriched from blood (not recorded which). This receptor was obtained from a woman aged 18-29 years who had recovered from COVID-19. The chain links TRBV5-8 to TRBJ1-1, with 12 bases that match TRBD1. The CDR3 protein is CASSLRFGTGGLEAFF. The CDR3 coding sequence is TGTGCCAGCAGCCTTCGGTTTGGGACAGGGGGCCTCGAAGCTTTCTTT.